A selection of T cell receptor beta chains follows, all from one sample in a study of identical twins. Each CDR3 protein is one row after TCRdb ran MiXCR on the 5' RACE reads. This table has approximately 550,000 distinct CDR3 sequences, 20% to 25% appearing once. The same sample was also used in a study of yellow fever vaccine responses in identical twins.

Sequenced material: CD4+ T cells sorted from blood. The receptor set was obtained from a woman aged 18-29 years in good health. Each CDR3 is given with its conserved first and last residue. A D gene is named only where the DNA matches it firmly. The size entry is marked missing in some rows and otherwise reads once, few, many or a size class.

-	TRBJ2-1	TRBV5-1	TRBD2	TGCGCCAGCAGCTTGTGGCTAGCGGGCGATGAGCAGTTCTTC	CASSLWLAGDEQFF
once	TRBJ2-1	TRBV4-2	TRBD1	TGTGCCAGCAGCCAAGAAGGGACAGTTGGCCCCTACAATGAGCAGTTCTTC	CASSQEGTVGPYNEQFF
many	TRBJ2-3	TRBV7-8	-	TGTGCCAGCAGCTTATTGGAGGGGAGCTATACGCAGTATTTT	CASSLLEGSYTQYF
-	TRBJ2-1	TRBV5-1	-	TGCGCCAGCAGCCCGGGACCGAGGCTCGATGAGCAGTTCTTC	CASSPGPRLDEQFF
-	TRBJ1-4	TRBV12-3/TRBV12-4	-	TGTGCCAGCAGTTTAAGACAGGTCGGTGGCGAAAAACTGTTTTTT	CASSLRQVGGEKLFF
-	TRBJ2-1	TRBV6-5	-	TGTGCCAGCAGTTACGACAGATACAATGAGCAGTTCTTC	CASSYDRYNEQFF
few	TRBJ2-1	TRBV7-2	-	TGTGCCAGCAGCCAGCGGGACAGAAGTACGTATGAGCAGTTCTTC	CASSQRDRSTYEQFF
-	TRBJ1-6	TRBV18	TRBD1	TGTGCCAGCTCACCGGACAGGGGGCGGTCACCCCTCCACTTT	CASSPDRGRSPLHF
-	TRBJ2-7	TRBV3-1	-	TGTGCCAGCACCCAAGCCGGTCGCCACTACGAGCAGTACTTC	CASTQAGRHYEQYF
few	TRBJ2-2	TRBV2	-	TGTGCCAGCAGTGATGTCCGGACCTCTCACACCGGGGAGCTGTTTTTT	CASSDVRTSHTGELFF
few	TRBJ2-1	TRBV3-1	TRBD2	TGTGCCAGCAGCCAAGATGGGGGGGAACGGGCCAGACAGTTCTTC	CASSQDGGERARQFF
-	TRBJ2-2	TRBV27	-	TGTGCCAGCAGTTTCTCTTCGGGCACCGGGGAGCTGTTTTTT	CASSFSSGTGELFF
few	TRBJ2-1	TRBV12-3/TRBV12-4	TRBD2	TGTGCCAGCAAAACCGGGACTAGCGGTCTTTGGGAGCAGTTCTTC	CASKTGTSGLWEQFF
-	TRBJ2-7	TRBV5-1	-	TGCGCCAGCAGCTACGGGACCCCCCTCGAGCAGTACTTC	CASSYGTPLEQYF
-	TRBJ2-2	TRBV6-2/TRBV6-3	TRBD2	TGTGCCAGCAGTCCCGTTCGTGGGACTAGCGGGACGAACCCGAACACCGGGGAGCTGTTTTTT	CASSPVRGTSGTNPNTGELFF
few	TRBJ2-1	TRBV28	-	TGTGCCAGCAGCCTCAGGTCCGGGACAATTACCTACAATGAGCAGTTCTTC	CASSLRSGTITYNEQFF
-	TRBJ2-5	TRBV11-2	TRBD2	TGTGCCAGCAGCCCTATAGCGGGGCGGTGGGAGACCCAGTACTTC	CASSPIAGRWETQYF
-	TRBJ2-3	TRBV20-1	-	TGCAGTGCTAGGGGGGCAGGGACTCTTCTCACAGATACGCAGTATTTT	CSARGAGTLLTDTQYF
-	TRBJ1-4	TRBV9	-	TGTGCCAGCAGCCCGAAAGGGCGTTTTTTGAATAATGAAAAACTGTTTTTT	CASSPKGRFLNNEKLFF
-	TRBJ2-2	TRBV3-1	-	TGTGCCAGCAGCCGCCGCCACGCCGGGGAGCTGTTTTTT	CASSRRHAGELFF
-	TRBJ2-5	TRBV2	TRBD2	TGTGCCAGCATTCGACTAGCGGGAGTAAGGGAGACCCAGTACTTC	CASIRLAGVRETQYF
-	TRBJ1-3	TRBV28	-	TGTGCCACCAAACAGGGCTACTCTGGAAACACCATATATTTT	CATKQGYSGNTIYF
many	TRBJ2-2	TRBV12-3/TRBV12-4	TRBD1	TGTGCCACCAGTCGGGGGCGGACAGGGGGTACCGGGGAGCTGTTTTTT	CATSRGRTGGTGELFF
-	TRBJ1-5	TRBV20-1	-	TGCAGTGCCCCAGACACCGACGATCGACCCCAGCATTTT	CSAPDTDDRPQHF
-	TRBJ2-7	TRBV11-3	-	TGTGCCAGCAGCTCCCGGGGAACCTACGAGCAGTACTTC	CASSSRGTYEQYF
many	TRBJ2-7	TRBV15	TRBD2	TGTGCCACCAGCAGAGAAACCGGACTAGCGGGAGTTAGGCAGTACTTC	CATSRETGLAGVRQYF
many	TRBJ1-1	TRBV28	-	TGCGCCAGCAGCCCGGGGGGGTTGAACACTGAAGCTTTCTTT	CASSPGGLNTEAFF
-	TRBJ1-2	TRBV20-1	-	TGCAGTGCTGGGTCGGGGACACCAAGGACCGGCTACACCTTC	CSAGSGTPRTGYTF
few	TRBJ1-3	TRBV3-1	-	TGTGCCAGCAGCTCCGGAGGGGGGTTCTATGGAAACACCATATATTTT	CASSSGGGFYGNTIYF
-	TRBJ2-5	TRBV24-1	-	TGTGCCACCCAGGGACTCGCAATGGAGACCCAGTACTTC	CATQGLAMETQYF
-	TRBJ2-5	TRBV6-1	-	TGTGCCAGCAATAGGGCAGGCCAAGAGACCCAGTACTTC	CASNRAGQETQYF
few	TRBJ2-2	TRBV12-3/TRBV12-4	-	TGTGCCAGCAGTTTGTCCGCCCAACTTCAGGGCGGGGAGCTGTTTTTT	CASSLSAQLQGGELFF
-	TRBJ2-3	TRBV6-5	-	TGTGCCAGCAGTTACGGCCGGTTCACAGATACGCAGTATTTT	CASSYGRFTDTQYF
-	TRBJ2-1	TRBV11-1	-	TGTGCCAGCAGCTTAGGTGACGGAAATGAGCAGTTCTTC	CASSLGDGNEQFF
few	TRBJ2-7	TRBV12-3/TRBV12-4	TRBD1	TGTGCCAGCAGCCGACAGGGTTCCACCTACGAGCAGTACTTC	CASSRQGSTYEQYF
-	TRBJ2-1	TRBV18	TRBD2	TGTGCCAGCTCCCTTTCTAGCGGGAGGACCAATGAGCAGTTCTTC	CASSLSSGRTNEQFF
-	TRBJ2-1	TRBV5-4	-	TGTGCCAGCAGCCGTAGTGGGCTGATCTACAATGAGCAGTTCTTC	CASSRSGLIYNEQFF
few	TRBJ2-2	TRBV3-1	-	TGTGCCAGCAGCCAATCGGGTACCGGGGAGCTGTTTTTT	CASSQSGTGELFF
many	TRBJ2-1	TRBV12-3/TRBV12-4	-	TGTGCCAGCAGGGCCTCCGGACTACTCGGGGACAATGAGCAGTTCTTC	CASRASGLLGDNEQFF
-	TRBJ2-1	TRBV6-5	-	TGTGCCAAAGACATCAATGAGCAGTTCTTC	CAKDINEQFF
few	TRBJ2-7	TRBV9	TRBD2	TGTGCCAGCAGCGAGGGACTAGCGGGAAAAGACGAGCAGTACTTC	CASSEGLAGKDEQYF
few	TRBJ2-6	TRBV12-3/TRBV12-4	-	TGTGCCAGCAGTCCCCGAGGGGAAAGCTCTTCCTCTGGGGCCAACGTCCTGACTTTC	CASSPRGESSSSGANVLTF
few	TRBJ1-1	TRBV28	-	TGTGCCAGCAGACGGTCACCGAACACTGAAGCTTTCTTT	CASRRSPNTEAFF
-	TRBJ2-7	TRBV5-1	TRBD2	TGCGCCACCAAGCGGGAGTTGGCGTCCTACGAGCAGTACTTC	CATKRELASYEQYF
few	TRBJ2-1	TRBV7-8	TRBD2	TGTGCCAGCAGCTTACCGGGACTAGCGGTGGACTACAATGAGCAGTTCTTC	CASSLPGLAVDYNEQFF
few	TRBJ2-6	TRBV12-3/TRBV12-4	-	TGTGCCAGCAGTTCGTCAGGGGTTACTGGGGCCAACGTCCTGACTTTC	CASSSSGVTGANVLTF
-	TRBJ2-2	TRBV4-2	TRBD1	TGTGCCAGCAGCCCAACCGGGACAGGGGCCGGGGAGCTGTTTTTT	CASSPTGTGAGELFF
few	TRBJ2-3	TRBV5-1	-	TGCGCCAGCAGAGACATCGACAGGCCCCCGGATACGCAGTATTTT	CASRDIDRPPDTQYF
-	TRBJ2-5	TRBV6-1	TRBD2	TGTGCCAGCAAACCGACTAGCGGGGACATCCAAGAGACCCAGTACTTC	CASKPTSGDIQETQYF
-	TRBJ2-5	TRBV28	-	TGTGCCAGCAACACTAGGGGAAGAGGACAAGAGACCCAGTACTTC	CASNTRGRGQETQYF